Shown below are 26 T cell receptor beta chains from a single sample sequenced in a study of molecular identifiers for immune sequencing clone quantification. Via MiXCR, TCRdb re-called the PCR reads, giving one row per CDR3 protein. The table includes fewer than 350,000 distinct CDR3 sequences, roughly 24% detected once. Material for sequencing was naive CD8+ T cells from blood, with Jurkat cell RNA spiked in. This sample's subset: FACS-sorted CD8+CD4-CCR7+CD45RA+ naive T cells. These receptors came from a human donor in good health. Some libraries in this study had Jurkat cell RNA spiked in.

In this sample, this clonotype turned up a few times. The rearrangement links TRBV6-2 or TRBV6-3 to TRBJ1-1; D not certain. This CDR3 comprises 15 residues. Trimming took off 0 bases at V and 2 bases at J, with 10 bases between the two ends. Germline V gene lookup returns CDR1 MNHEY and CDR2 SVGEGT. The CDR3 protein is CASSYSFDSNTEAFF. For the CDR3, the DNA is TGTGCCAGCAGTTACTCTTTTGACTCCAACACTGAAGCTTTCTTT.

In its sample, this clonotype was seen many times. The V and J genes are TRBV4-1 and TRBJ1-1, with a weak D call TRBD1 (6 bases). Germline V CDR1 and CDR2: MGHRA, YSYEKL. This CDR3 contains 17 residues. V lost 1 base to trimming and J lost 2 bases, with 17 bases between them. DNA of the CDR3: TGCGCCAGCAGCCAAGCTCACAGGGACACCCTTAACACTGAAGCTTTCTTT. It specifies CASSQAHRDTLNTEAFF.

This clonotype turned up a few times. The V call is TRBV12-3 or TRBV12-4, the J call TRBJ1-4, with D unresolved. The CDR3 sequence is 16 residues long. Trimming cost V 3 bases and J 3 bases, with 14 bases left between them. The CDR3 spells CASSLGSSGANEKLFF. The CDR3 region has the DNA TGTGCCAGCAGTTTGGGTAGCTCTGGGGCTAATGAAAAACTGTTTTTT.

The V and J genes are TRBV7-9 and TRBJ2-3; 10 bases fit TRBD2. V trimming: 5 bases; J trimming: 1 base; junction bases outside the gene matches: 6. The CDR3 extends over 16 amino acids. The V gene's germline CDR1 is SEHNR and CDR2 FQNEAQ (reference sequence). In nucleotides, the CDR3 is TGTGCCAGCAGCGCAACCGGGACTAGCGGCACAGATACGCAGTATTTT. Translating it yields CASSATGTSGTDTQYF. Complete variable domain (other parts from reference TRBV7-9 and TRBJ2-3): DTGVSQNPRHKITKRGQNVTFRCDPISEHNRLYWYRQTLGQGPEFLTYFQNEAQLEKSRLLSDRFSAERPKGSFSTLEIQRTEQGDSAMYLCASSATGTSGTDTQYFGPGTRLTVL.

This clonotype was seen at least ten times. The genes are TRBV18 and TRBJ2-7; D is uncertain. The germline V and J ends were trimmed by 3 bases and 5 bases, with 14 bases remaining between them. The germline gives CDR1 KGHSH, CDR2 LQKENI. The CDR3 covers 14 residues. The CDR3 reads CASSPASVGDEQYF. CDR3 DNA: TGTGCCAGCTCACCTGCGTCGGTCGGCGACGAGCAGTACTTC.

The sample holds a few counts of this clonotype. V and J are TRBV25-1 and TRBJ1-1; TRBD1 aligns across 9 bases. The CDR3 is 15 residues long. Germline CDR1 is MGHDK and CDR2 is SYGVNS. Germline trimming cut 6 bases from V and 5 bases from J; bases unmatched to any gene: 10. This chain's CDR3 is CASSKTQGAYTEAFF. The CDR3 DNA reads as TGTGCCAGCAGCAAAACACAGGGGGCGTATACTGAAGCTTTCTTT.

This clonotype showed up just once. This clone may be a read error of a much larger clone one base away. The chain combines TRBV5-5 with TRBJ1-5, with 7 bases lining up with TRBD1. V lost 0 bases and J lost 0; bases outside the gene matches: 15. The CDR3 has 20 residues. Germline CDR1 is SGHKS and CDR2 is YYEKEE (reference sequence). This CDR3 reads CASSLEAGQEATYSNQPQHF. The DNA for the CDR3 is TGTGCCAGCAGCTTGGAAGCAGGACAGGAGGCTACCTATAGCAATCAGCCCCAGCATTTT. Using reference TRBV5-5 and TRBJ1-5 for the parts outside the CDR3, the full variable domain is DAGVTQSPTHLIKTRGQQVTLRCSPISGHKSVSWYQQVLGQGPQFIFQYYEKEERGRGNFPDRFSARQFPNYSSELNVNALLLGDSALYLCASSLEAGQEATYSNQPQHFGDGTRLSIL.

In DNA form, the CDR3 reads TGCGCCAGCAGCCAAGAGGACAGGGCCGAGACCCAGTACTTC. Its protein is CASSQEDRAETQYF. The chain joins TRBV4-3 to TRBJ2-5; 8 bases match TRBD1. This CDR3 is 14 amino acids long. V gave up 0 bases and J gave up 5 bases; unmatched junction bases: 2. Germline CDR1 and CDR2: LGHNA and YSLEER.

This clonotype has more than one count but fewer than ten. This rearrangement joins TRBV5-1 to TRBJ2-5; D is ambiguous. CDR1 is SGHRS and CDR2 is YFSETQ in the germline V gene. Trimming shortened V by 1 base and J by 4 bases, and 5 bases separated the two germline ends. CDR3 size: 12 residues. The DNA of the CDR3 is TGCGCCAGCAGCTTGTACACAGAGACCCAGTACTTC. Its translation is CASSLYTETQYF.

The count of this clonotype is one. A read error may explain this, as a much larger clone is one base away. The V gene is TRBV12-3 or TRBV12-4, the J gene TRBJ1-1, with D maybe TRBD1 (6 bases). The CDR3 contains 13 residues. Trimming left V 6 bases short and J 7 bases short, with 15 bases between. The CDR3 reads CASRAGVLIEAFF. DNA for the CDR3: TGTGCCAGCAGAGCAGGGGTTTTGATTGAAGCTTTCTTT.

The chain combines TRBV19 with TRBJ2-7; the match to TRBD1 covers 9 bases. The germline CDR1 and CDR2 sequences are LNHDA and SQIVND (reference sequence). Unmatched junction bases numbered 9, after V lost 10 bases and J lost 2 bases. This CDR3 spans 14 amino acids. DNA of the CDR3: TGTGCCAATACCCCGGGACAGGGTACCTACGAGCAGTACTTC. This gives the protein CANTPGQGTYEQYF.

This clonotype has ten or more counts. The J gene is TRBJ2-3, the V gene TRBV2; 8 bases line up with TRBD2. This CDR3 contains 15 residues. V gave up 10 bases and J gave up 2 bases; unmatched junction bases: 11. Germline lookup yields CDR1 SNHLY and CDR2 FYNNEI. CDR3 nucleotide sequence: TGTGCCACCCGTAAACTAGCGGCTCTCACAGATACGCAGTATTTT. This encodes CATRKLAALTDTQYF.

In regard to this clonotype: A read error is possible here, since a much larger clone lies one base away. V gene TRBV4-3 combines with J gene TRBJ2-6; 7 bases align to TRBD1. CDR1 and CDR2 (germline): LGHNA, YSLEER. The CDR3 covers 16 residues. V dropped 2 bases and J dropped 3; count of bases not matched to a gene: 4. CDR3 DNA: TGCGCCAGCAGCCAATACAGGGGATATGGGGCCAACGTCCTGACTTTC. This encodes CASSQYRGYGANVLTF.

The chain is built from TRBV12-3 or TRBV12-4 and TRBJ2-1; 8 bases line up with TRBD2. This CDR3 is 15 amino acids long. V shed 1 base, J shed 6 bases, and the junction held 5 bases outside the gene matches. The CDR3 DNA is TGTGCCAGCAGTTTAGGGAGCGGGAGTTCCAATGAGCAGTTCTTC. Its translation: CASSLGSGSSNEQFF.

To note about this clonotype: This may be a read error, as it is one base from a much larger clone. The chain employs TRBV9 and TRBJ2-3; 9 bases agree with TRBD2. Germline V gene sequence: CDR1 SGDLS, CDR2 YYNGEE. Unmatched junction bases numbered 9, after V lost 5 bases and J lost 5 bases. The CDR3 sequence is 15 residues long. The CDR3 here is CASSPCGRAQDTQYF. The CDR3 DNA is TGTGCCAGCAGTCCTTGCGGGAGGGCCCAAGATACGCAGTATTTT.

About this clonotype itself: One end of the junction varies from germline; a read error may be responsible. The chain links TRBV27 to TRBJ2-7; D perhaps matches TRBD2 (7 bases). The length of the CDR3 is 13 residues. Germline V gene data show CDR1 as MNHEY and CDR2 as SMNVEV (reference sequence). Written as DNA, the CDR3 is TGTGCCAGCAGTTATGCGGGGGCCTACGAGGAGTACTTC. This translates into CASSYAGAYEEYF.

This clonotype was counted between two and nine times. The chain combines TRBV27 with TRBJ2-5; 12 nucleotides line up with TRBD2. CDR1 and CDR2 from the germline V gene are MNHEY and SMNVEV (reference sequence). The V gene end was trimmed by 6 bases and the J gene end by 1 base; junction bases not matched to a gene: 6. CDR3 length equals 16 residues. CDR3 nucleotide sequence: TGTGCCAGCAGCCCTGGGACTAGCGGGCTCCAAGAGACCCAGTACTTC. It encodes CASSPGTSGLQETQYF.

The chain combines TRBV4-1 with TRBJ2-5; D is ambiguous. The CDR3 is 14 amino acids. Germline V gene lookup returns CDR1 MGHRA and CDR2 YSYEKL. The V gene lost 1 base and the J gene lost 1 base, with 7 bases spanning the gap. DNA for the CDR3: TGCGCCAGCAGCCAAGGGAACAGCCAAGAGACCCAGTACTTC. This sequence encodes CASSQGNSQETQYF.

This clonotype was counted a few times. The V and J genes are TRBV27 and TRBJ2-3; D might be TRBD2 (5 bases). The germline V gene has CDR1 MNHEY and CDR2 SMNVEV (reference sequence). The V end lost 3 bases, the J end lost 1 base, and 14 bases lay between the germline ends. The CDR3 loop spans 16 amino acids. For the CDR3, the DNA is TGTGCCAGCAGTTTCTTGGGAGTCGGCGGCACAGATACGCAGTATTTT. This encodes CASSFLGVGGTDTQYF.

This clonotype was seen only a few times. The chain joins TRBV4-3 to TRBJ1-1; no definite D call. This CDR3 has 15 amino acids. Germline V lookup: CDR1 LGHNA, CDR2 YSLEER. Between the trimmed V and J ends, which lost 0 bases and 6 bases, there was a span of 14 bases. CDR3 protein: CASSQDPAQPPEAFF. In DNA form, the CDR3 reads TGCGCCAGCAGCCAAGATCCCGCACAGCCCCCTGAAGCTTTCTTT.

This chain links TRBV4-3 with TRBJ1-1; D call uncertain. Trimming cost V 0 bases and J 1 base, with 9 bases left between them. Germline V lookup: CDR1 LGHNA, CDR2 YSLEER. The CDR3 is 15 amino acids. The CDR3 sequence: CASSQDPTENTEAFF. The CDR3 coding sequence is TGCGCCAGCAGCCAAGATCCCACAGAGAACACTGAAGCTTTCTTT.

This clonotype was found a few times. One base away lies a much larger clone, so this may be a sequencing read error. The V call is TRBV5-4, the J call TRBJ1-1, with D perhaps TRBD1 (6 bases). The germline V gene has CDR1 SGHNT and CDR2 YYREEE (reference sequence). The CDR3 contains 15 residues. CDR3 nucleotide sequence: TGTGCCGGCAGCTTGGGAGTGGGGGCGAGGACTGAAGCTTTCTTT. Its translation is CAGSLGVGARTEAFF.

This clonotype has ten or more counts. This chain connects TRBV11-2 to TRBJ2-3; no definite D call. The CDR3 contains 13 residues. V was trimmed by 4 bases and J by 3 bases, leaving 8 bases between them. Germline V lookup: CDR1 SGHAT, CDR2 FQNNGV. The CDR3, as DNA: TGTGCCAGCAGCTCCCTCCCGACAGATACGCAGTATTTT. As protein: CASSSLPTDTQYF. Variable domain in full (rest from reference TRBV11-2 and TRBJ2-3): EAGVAQSPRYKIIEKRQSVAFWCNPISGHATLYWYQQILGQGPKLLIQFQNNGVVDDSQLPKDRFSAERLKGVDSTLKIQPAKLEDSAVYLCASSSLPTDTQYFGPGTRLTVL.

The chain combines TRBV7-9 with TRBJ2-7, with 7 bases identical to TRBD1. There are 13 residues in the CDR3. Trimming at V came to 5 bases and at J to 6 bases, leaving 7 bases not matched to a gene. Germline CDR1 reads SEHNR; CDR2 reads FQNEAQ (reference sequence). The chain's CDR3 is CASSGGQASEQYF. CDR3 DNA sequence: TGTGCCAGCAGCGGTGGACAGGCGAGCGAGCAGTACTTC.

This rearrangement joins TRBV4-2 to TRBJ1-1; 7 nucleotides align to TRBD1. The CDR3 loop spans 13 amino acids. V was clipped by 4 bases and J by 7 bases; unmatched bases: 6. Germline V CDR1 and CDR2: LGHNA, YNFKEQ. In DNA, the CDR3 is TGTGCCAGCAGCCGACCAGACAGGGATGAAGCTTTCTTT. As protein: CASSRPDRDEAFF.

This clonotype was counted only a few times. In DNA form, the CDR3 reads TGTGCCAGCAGTGAAACGTCCTTGGCAGGGGGTTTACAAGAGACCCAGTACTTC. As protein: CASSETSLAGGLQETQYF. The chain couples TRBV2 to TRBJ2-5; 7 bases match TRBD1. This CDR3 has 18 residues. Germline CDR1 is SNHLY and CDR2 is FYNNEI. Trimming at V came to 2 bases and at J to 2 bases, leaving 14 bases not matched to a gene.